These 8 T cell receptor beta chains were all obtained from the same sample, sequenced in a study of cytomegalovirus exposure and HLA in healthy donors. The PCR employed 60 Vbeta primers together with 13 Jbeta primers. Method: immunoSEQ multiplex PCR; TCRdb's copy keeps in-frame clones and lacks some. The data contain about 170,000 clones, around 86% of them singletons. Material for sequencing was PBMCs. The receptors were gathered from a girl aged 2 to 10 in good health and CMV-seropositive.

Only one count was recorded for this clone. This chain's CDR3 is CASGLWGSGSYNEQFF. Written as DNA, the CDR3 is TGTGCTAGTGGTTTATGGGGTAGCGGATCCTACAATGAGCAGTTCTTC. The J gene is TRBJ2-1, the V gene TRBV12-5; possible D gene TRBD2, 6 bases. The length of the CDR3 is 16 residues. Germline CDR1 LGHNT, CDR2 FRNRAP. Trimming stripped 3 bases from V and 1 base from J, with 13 bases between.

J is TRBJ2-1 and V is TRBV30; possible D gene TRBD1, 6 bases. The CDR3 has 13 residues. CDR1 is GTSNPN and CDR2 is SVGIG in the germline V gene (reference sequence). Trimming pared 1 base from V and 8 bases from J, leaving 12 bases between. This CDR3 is CAWSGTVPDEQFF. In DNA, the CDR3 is TGTGCCTGGAGTGGGACAGTACCCGATGAGCAGTTCTTC.

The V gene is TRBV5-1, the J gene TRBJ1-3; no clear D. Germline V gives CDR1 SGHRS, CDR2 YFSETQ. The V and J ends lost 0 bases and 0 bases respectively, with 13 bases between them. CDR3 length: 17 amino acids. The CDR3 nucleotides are TGCGCCAGCAGCTTGGAAATACACCGATTCTCTGGAAACACCATATATTTT. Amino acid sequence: CASSLEIHRFSGNTIYF.

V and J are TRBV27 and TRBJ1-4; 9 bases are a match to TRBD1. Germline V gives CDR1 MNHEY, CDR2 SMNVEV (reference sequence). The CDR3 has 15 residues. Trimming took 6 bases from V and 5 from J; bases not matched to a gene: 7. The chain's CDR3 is CASSGQGYPNEKLFF. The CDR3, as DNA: TGTGCCAGCAGCGGACAGGGGTACCCGAATGAAAAACTGTTTTTT. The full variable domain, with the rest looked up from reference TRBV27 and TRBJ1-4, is EAQVTQNPRYLITVTGKKLTVTCSQNMNHEYMSWYRQDPGLGLRQIYYSMNVEVTDKGDVPEGYKVSRKEKRNFPLILESPSPNQTSLYFCASSGQGYPNEKLFFGSGTQLSVL.

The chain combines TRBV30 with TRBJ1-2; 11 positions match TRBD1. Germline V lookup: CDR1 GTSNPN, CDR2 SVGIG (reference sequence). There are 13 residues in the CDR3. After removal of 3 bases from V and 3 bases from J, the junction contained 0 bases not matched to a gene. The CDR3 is CAWRGQGDYGYTF. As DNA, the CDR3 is TGTGCCTGGAGGGGACAGGGGGACTATGGCTACACCTTC.

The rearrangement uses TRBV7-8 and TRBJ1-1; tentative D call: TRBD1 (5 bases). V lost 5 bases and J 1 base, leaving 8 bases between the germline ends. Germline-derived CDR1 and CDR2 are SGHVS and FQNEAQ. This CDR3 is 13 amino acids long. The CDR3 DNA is TGTGCCAGCAGCATCAGGGAGAACACTGAAGCTTTCTTT. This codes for CASSIRENTEAFF.

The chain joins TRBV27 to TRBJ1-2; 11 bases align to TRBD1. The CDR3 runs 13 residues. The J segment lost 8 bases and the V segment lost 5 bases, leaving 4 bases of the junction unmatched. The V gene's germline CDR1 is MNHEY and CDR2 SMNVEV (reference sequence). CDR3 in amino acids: CASSPRTGGGYTF. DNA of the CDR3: TGTGCCAGCAGTCCCCGGACAGGGGGCGGCTACACCTTC.

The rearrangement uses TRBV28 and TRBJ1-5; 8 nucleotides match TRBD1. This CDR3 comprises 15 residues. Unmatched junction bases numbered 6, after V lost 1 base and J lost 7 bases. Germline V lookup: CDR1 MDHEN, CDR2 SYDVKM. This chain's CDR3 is CASSLFRGLQQPQHF. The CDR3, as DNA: TGTGCCAGCAGTTTATTCAGGGGGCTGCAGCAGCCCCAGCATTTT.